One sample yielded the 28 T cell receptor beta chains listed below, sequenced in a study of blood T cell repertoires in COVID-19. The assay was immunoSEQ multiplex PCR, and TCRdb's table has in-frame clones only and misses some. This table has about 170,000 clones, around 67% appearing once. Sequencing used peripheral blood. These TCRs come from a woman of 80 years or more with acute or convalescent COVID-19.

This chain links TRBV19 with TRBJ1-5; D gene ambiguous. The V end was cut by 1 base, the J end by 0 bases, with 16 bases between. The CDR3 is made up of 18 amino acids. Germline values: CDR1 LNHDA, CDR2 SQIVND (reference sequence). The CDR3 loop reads CASSIVRDYRYSNQPQHF. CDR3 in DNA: TGTGCCAGTAGTATAGTAAGAGATTACCGTTATAGCAATCAGCCCCAGCATTTT. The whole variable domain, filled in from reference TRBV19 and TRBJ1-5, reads DGGITQSPKYLFRKEGQNVTLSCEQNLNHDAMYWYRQDPGQGLRLIYYSQIVNDFQKGDIAEGYSVSREKKESFPLTVTSAQKNPTAFYLCASSIVRDYRYSNQPQHFGDGTRLSIL.

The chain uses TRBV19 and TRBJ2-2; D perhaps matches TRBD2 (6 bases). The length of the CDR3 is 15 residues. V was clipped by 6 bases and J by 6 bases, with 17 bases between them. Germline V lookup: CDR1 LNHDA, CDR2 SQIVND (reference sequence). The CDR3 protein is CASSTQTWGAGELFF. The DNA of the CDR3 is TGTGCCAGTAGCACTCAAACCTGGGGGGCCGGGGAGCTGTTTTTT.

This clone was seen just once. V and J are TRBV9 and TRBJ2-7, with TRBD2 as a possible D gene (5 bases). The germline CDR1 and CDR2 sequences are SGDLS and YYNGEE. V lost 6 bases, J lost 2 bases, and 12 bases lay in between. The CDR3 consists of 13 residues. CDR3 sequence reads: CASNARGAYEQYF. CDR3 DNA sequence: TGTGCCAGCAACGCCCGGGGAGCCTACGAGCAGTACTTC.

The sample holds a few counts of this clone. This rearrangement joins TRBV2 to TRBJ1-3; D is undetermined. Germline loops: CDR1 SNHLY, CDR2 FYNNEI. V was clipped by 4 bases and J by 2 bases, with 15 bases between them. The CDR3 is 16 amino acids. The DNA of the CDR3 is TGTGCCAGCAGTGCTGACAAGCCTTGGGCTGGAAACACCATATATTTT. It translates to CASSADKPWAGNTIYF.

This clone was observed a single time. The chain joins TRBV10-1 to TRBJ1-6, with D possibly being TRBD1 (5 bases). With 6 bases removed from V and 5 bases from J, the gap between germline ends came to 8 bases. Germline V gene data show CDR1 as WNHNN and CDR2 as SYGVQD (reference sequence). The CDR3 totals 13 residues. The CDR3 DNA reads TGCGCCAGCAGGTCGGGGGATAATTCACCCCTCCACTTT. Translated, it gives CASRSGDNSPLHF.

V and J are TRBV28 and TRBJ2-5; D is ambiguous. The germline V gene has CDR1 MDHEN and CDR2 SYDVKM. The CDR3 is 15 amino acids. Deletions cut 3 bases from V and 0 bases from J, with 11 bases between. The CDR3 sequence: CASSLGQLYQETQYF. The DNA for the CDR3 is TGTGCCAGCAGTTTGGGCCAGTTGTACCAAGAGACCCAGTACTTC.

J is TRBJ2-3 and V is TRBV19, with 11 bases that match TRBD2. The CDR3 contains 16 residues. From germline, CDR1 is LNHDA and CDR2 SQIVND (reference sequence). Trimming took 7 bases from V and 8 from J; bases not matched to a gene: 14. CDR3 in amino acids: CASTQVGGLAAGTQYF. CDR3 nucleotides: TGTGCCAGTACCCAAGTAGGGGGACTAGCGGCTGGTACGCAGTATTTT.

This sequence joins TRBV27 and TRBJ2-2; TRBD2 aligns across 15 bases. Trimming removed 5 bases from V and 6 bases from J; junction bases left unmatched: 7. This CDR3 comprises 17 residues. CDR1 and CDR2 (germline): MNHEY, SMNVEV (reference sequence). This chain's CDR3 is CASSAGTSGRLPGELFF. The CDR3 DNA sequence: TGTGCCAGCAGTGCGGGGACTAGCGGGAGGTTACCCGGGGAGCTGTTTTTT.

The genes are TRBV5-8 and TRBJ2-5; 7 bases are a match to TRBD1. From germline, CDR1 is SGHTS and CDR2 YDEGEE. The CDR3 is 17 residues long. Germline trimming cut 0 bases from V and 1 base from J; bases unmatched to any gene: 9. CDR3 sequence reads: CASSLAPGQFIQETQYF. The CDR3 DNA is TGTGCCAGCAGCTTGGCCCCGGGACAGTTCATCCAAGAGACCCAGTACTTC.

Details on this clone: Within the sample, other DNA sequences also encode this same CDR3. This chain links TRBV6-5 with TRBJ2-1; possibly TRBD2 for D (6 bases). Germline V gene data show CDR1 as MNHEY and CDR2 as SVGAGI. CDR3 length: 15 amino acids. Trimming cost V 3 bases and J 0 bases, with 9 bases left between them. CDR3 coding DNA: TGTGCCAGCAGTTATGGGGGAGGCTCCTACAATGAGCAGTTCTTC. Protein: CASSYGGGSYNEQFF.

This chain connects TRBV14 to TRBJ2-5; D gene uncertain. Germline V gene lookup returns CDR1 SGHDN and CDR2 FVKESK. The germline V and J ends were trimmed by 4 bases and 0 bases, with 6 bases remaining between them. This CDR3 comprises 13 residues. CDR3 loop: CASSRGHQETQYF. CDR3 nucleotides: TGTGCCAGCAGCCGAGGTCACCAAGAGACCCAGTACTTC.

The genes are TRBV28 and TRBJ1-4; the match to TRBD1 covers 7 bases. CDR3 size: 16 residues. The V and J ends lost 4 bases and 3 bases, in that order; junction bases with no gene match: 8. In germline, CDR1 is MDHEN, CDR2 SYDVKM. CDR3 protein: CASSSPGQAANEKLFF. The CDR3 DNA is TGTGCCAGCAGTTCCCCCGGACAGGCTGCTAATGAAAAACTGTTTTTT.

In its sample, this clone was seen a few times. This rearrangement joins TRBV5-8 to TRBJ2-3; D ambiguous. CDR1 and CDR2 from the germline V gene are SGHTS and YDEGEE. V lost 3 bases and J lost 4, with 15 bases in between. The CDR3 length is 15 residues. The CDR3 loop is CASSYRVTDSDTQYF. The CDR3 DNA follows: TGTGCCAGCAGCTACCGCGTTACAGATTCAGATACGCAGTATTTT.

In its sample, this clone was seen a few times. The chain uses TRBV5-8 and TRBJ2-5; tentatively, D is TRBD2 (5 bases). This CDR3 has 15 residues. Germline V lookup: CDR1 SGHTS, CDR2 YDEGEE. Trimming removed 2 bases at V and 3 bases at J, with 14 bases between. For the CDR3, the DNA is TGTGCCAGCAGCTTCCCGTTCAGCGGTAAAGAGACCCAGTACTTC. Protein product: CASSFPFSGKETQYF.

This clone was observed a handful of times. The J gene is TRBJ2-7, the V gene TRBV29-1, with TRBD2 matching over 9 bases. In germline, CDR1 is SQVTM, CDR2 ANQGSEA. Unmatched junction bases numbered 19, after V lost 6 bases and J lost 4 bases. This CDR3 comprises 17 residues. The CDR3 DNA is TGCAGCGTCTCCCCTGAGGCGGGAGGGCCTAGGGTGTACGAGCAGTACTTC. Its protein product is CSVSPEAGGPRVYEQYF.

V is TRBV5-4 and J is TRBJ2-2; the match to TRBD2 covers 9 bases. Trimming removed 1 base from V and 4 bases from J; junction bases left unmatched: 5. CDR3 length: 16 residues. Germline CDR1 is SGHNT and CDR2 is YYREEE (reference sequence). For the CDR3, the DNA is TGTGCCAGCAGCTTGTTAGCGGGAGATCTCACCGGGGAGCTGTTTTTT. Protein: CASSLLAGDLTGELFF.

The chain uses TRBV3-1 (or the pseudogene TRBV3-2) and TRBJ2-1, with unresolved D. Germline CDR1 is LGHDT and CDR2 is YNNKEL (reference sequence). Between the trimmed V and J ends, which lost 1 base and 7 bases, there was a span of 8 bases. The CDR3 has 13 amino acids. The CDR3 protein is CASSQVYGNEQFF. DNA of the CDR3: TGTGCCAGCAGCCAAGTTTACGGGAATGAGCAGTTCTTC.

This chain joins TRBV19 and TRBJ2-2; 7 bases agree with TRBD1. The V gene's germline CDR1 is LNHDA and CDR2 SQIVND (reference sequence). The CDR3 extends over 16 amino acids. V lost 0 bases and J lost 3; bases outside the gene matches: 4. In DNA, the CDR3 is TGTGCCAGTAGTATAGATCCCAGGGGGTACACCGGGGAGCTGTTTTTT. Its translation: CASSIDPRGYTGELFF.

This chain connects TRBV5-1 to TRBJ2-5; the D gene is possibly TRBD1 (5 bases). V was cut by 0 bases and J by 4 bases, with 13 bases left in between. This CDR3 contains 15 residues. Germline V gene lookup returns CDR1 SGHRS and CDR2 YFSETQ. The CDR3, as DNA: TGCGCCAGCAGCTTGGGACAGTTACCTTCAGAGACCCAGTACTTC. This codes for CASSLGQLPSETQYF.

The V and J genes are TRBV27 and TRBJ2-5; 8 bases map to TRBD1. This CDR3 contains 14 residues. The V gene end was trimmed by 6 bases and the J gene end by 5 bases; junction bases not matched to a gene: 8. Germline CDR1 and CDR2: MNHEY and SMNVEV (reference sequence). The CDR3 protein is CASRSQGAGETQYF. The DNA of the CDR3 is TGTGCCAGCAGATCGCAGGGGGCAGGGGAGACCCAGTACTTC.

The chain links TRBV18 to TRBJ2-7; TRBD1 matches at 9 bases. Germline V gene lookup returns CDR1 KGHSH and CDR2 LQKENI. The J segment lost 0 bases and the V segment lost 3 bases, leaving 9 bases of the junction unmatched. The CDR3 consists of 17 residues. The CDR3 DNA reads TGTGCCAGCTCACCTTTGGGACCGGGACAGGGCTCCTACGAGCAGTACTTC. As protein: CASSPLGPGQGSYEQYF.

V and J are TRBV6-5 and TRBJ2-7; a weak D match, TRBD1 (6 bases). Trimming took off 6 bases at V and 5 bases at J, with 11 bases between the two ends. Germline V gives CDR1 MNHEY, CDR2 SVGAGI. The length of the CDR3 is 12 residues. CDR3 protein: CASRSDRNEQYF. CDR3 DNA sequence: TGTGCCAGCAGAAGTGACAGGAACGAGCAGTACTTC.

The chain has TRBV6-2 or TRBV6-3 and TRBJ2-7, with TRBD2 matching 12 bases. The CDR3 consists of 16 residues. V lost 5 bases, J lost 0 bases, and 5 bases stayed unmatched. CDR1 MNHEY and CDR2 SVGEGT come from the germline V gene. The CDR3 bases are TGTGCCAGCAGTACCTGGACTAGCGGGAACTCCTACGAGCAGTACTTC. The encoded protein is CASSTWTSGNSYEQYF.

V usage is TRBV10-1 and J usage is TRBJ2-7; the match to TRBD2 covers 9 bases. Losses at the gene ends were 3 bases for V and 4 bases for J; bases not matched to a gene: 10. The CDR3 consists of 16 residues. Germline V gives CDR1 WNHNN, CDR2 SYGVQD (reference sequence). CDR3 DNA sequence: TGCGCCAGCAGTGATGGAGCGGGAGGTTTGGGTTACGAGCAGTACTTC. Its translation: CASSDGAGGLGYEQYF.

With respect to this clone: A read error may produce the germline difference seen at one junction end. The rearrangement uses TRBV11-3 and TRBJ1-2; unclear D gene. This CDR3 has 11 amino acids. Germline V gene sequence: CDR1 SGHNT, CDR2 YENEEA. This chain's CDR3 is CASSKGAEVAF. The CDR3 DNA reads TGTGCCAGCAGCAAAGGCGCCGAGGTGGCCTTC.

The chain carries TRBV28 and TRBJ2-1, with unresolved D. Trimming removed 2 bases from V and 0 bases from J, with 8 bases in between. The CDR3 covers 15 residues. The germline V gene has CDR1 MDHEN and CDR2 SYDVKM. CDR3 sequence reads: CASSLPTHSYNEQFF. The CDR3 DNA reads TGTGCCAGCAGTTTACCCACTCACTCCTACAATGAGCAGTTCTTC.

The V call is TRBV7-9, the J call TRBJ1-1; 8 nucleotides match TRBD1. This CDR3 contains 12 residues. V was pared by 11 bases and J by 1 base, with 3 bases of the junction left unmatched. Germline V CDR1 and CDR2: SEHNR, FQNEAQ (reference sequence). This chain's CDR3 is CACGQGNTEAFF. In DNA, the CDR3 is TGTGCCTGCGGACAGGGGAACACTGAAGCTTTCTTT.

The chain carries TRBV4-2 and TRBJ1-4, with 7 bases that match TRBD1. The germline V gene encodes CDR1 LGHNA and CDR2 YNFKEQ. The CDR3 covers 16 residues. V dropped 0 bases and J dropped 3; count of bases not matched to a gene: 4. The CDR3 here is CASSQEVGTANEKLFF. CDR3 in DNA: TGTGCCAGCAGCCAAGAGGTGGGGACAGCTAATGAAAAACTGTTTTTT.